A single sample gave rise to the 11 T cell receptor beta chains below, sequenced in a study of cytomegalovirus exposure and HLA in healthy donors. The PCR was carried out with 60 Vbeta primers and 13 Jbeta primers. Using immunoSEQ multiplex PCR, the repertoire was profiled, and TCRdb retains in-frame clones only, with some absent. The table shows 130,000 to 150,000 clones, with roughly 80% occurring only once. Sequencing used PBMCs. These receptor sequences come from a young woman in good health and CMV-seronegative.

The V gene is TRBV4-1, the J gene TRBJ2-1; 11 nucleotides match TRBD2. Germline V gene lookup returns CDR1 MGHRA and CDR2 YSYEKL. CDR3 length: 19 amino acids. With V trimmed by 4 bases and J by 0 bases, 11 bases remained unmatched. CDR3 loop: CASSLRGTSGSSSYNEQFF. The DNA of the CDR3 is TGCGCCAGCAGCCTCCGGGGGACTAGCGGCTCTAGCTCCTACAATGAGCAGTTCTTC.

In its sample, this clone was seen once. Here the CDR3 reads CASSPQGNQPQHF. The CDR3 DNA reads TGTGCCAGCAGTCCTCAGGGCAATCAGCCCCAGCATTTT. This rearrangement joins TRBV28 to TRBJ1-5; the D is unclear. The V gene's germline CDR1 is MDHEN and CDR2 SYDVKM. The CDR3 consists of 13 residues. V dropped 5 bases and J dropped 2 bases, with 7 bases sitting between them. Full variable domain (rest looked up from reference TRBV28 and TRBJ1-5): DVKVTQSSRYLVKRTGEKVFLECVQDMDHENMFWYRQDPGLGLRLIYFSYDVKMKEKGDIPEGYSVSREKKERFSLILESASTNQTSMYLCASSPQGNQPQHFGDGTRLSIL.

V usage is TRBV27 and J usage is TRBJ2-7, with 7 bases lining up with TRBD1. The V and J ends lost 0 bases and 2 bases, in that order; junction bases with no gene match: 4. Germline-derived CDR1 and CDR2 are MNHEY and SMNVEV (reference sequence). The CDR3 extends over 15 amino acids. The CDR3 protein is CASSLSAGGAYEQYF. CDR3 nucleotide sequence: TGTGCCAGCAGTTTATCGGCAGGGGGAGCCTACGAGCAGTACTTC.

CDR3 DNA: TGTGCCAGCAGCTTAGTGGGGGGGGTGCAAGAGACCCAGTACTTC. Amino acid sequence: CASSLVGGVQETQYF. V is TRBV11-2 and J is TRBJ2-5; 7 positions agree with TRBD2. CDR3 length: 15 residues. The germline gives CDR1 SGHAT, CDR2 FQNNGV. V was clipped by 1 base and J by 2 bases; unmatched bases: 4.

V and J are TRBV9 and TRBJ2-3, with TRBD2 matching 7 bases. This CDR3 is 17 amino acids long. Germline values: CDR1 SGDLS, CDR2 YYNGEE. The V segment lost 3 bases and the J segment 3 bases; nucleotides outside the gene matches: 13. The CDR3 loop reads CASSGSFGGSITDTQYF. CDR3 bases: TGTGCCAGCAGCGGCAGTTTTGGCGGGAGTATTACAGATACGCAGTATTTT.

The chain couples TRBV7-9 to TRBJ2-1; 7 bases agree with TRBD1. Trimming at V came to 0 bases and at J to 7 bases, leaving 18 bases not matched to a gene. Germline V gives CDR1 SEHNR, CDR2 FQNEAQ (reference sequence). This CDR3 region has 19 residues. In nucleotides, the CDR3 is TGTGCCAGCAGCTTAGCCTTAGATTACCCTAGACAGGGAATGAATGAGCAGTTCTTC. Residues: CASSLALDYPRQGMNEQFF.

This rearrangement joins TRBV28 to TRBJ2-1; D call uncertain. Germline-derived CDR1 and CDR2 are MDHEN and SYDVKM. V lost 3 bases and J 5 bases, leaving 11 bases between the germline ends. The CDR3 runs 14 residues. In nucleotides, the CDR3 is TGTGCCAGCAGTTTGGAGTTGCGGAACAATGAGCAGTTCTTC. This encodes CASSLELRNNEQFF.

This chain links TRBV27 with TRBJ1-6, with 8 nucleotides matching TRBD1. Trimming removed 8 bases from V and 7 bases from J; junction bases left unmatched: 4. This CDR3 spans 13 amino acids. From germline, CDR1 is MNHEY and CDR2 SMNVEV (reference sequence). The CDR3 DNA is TGTGCCAGCGCGGGACAGGCGAATTCACCCCTCCACTTT. Protein product: CASAGQANSPLHF.

This clone was observed a handful of times. The gene calls are TRBV27 and TRBJ2-7, with 12 positions matching TRBD1. CDR1 is MNHEY, CDR2 SMNVEV, per germline (reference sequence). The ends lost 10 bases at V and 7 bases at J; junction bases unmatched: 11. CDR3 size: 14 residues. CDR3 bases: TGTGCCACCTCCAACCGGGACAGGGGGCCGGAGCAGTACTTC. This codes for CATSNRDRGPEQYF.

This chain uses TRBV7-3 with TRBJ2-1; 11 bases fit TRBD2. This CDR3 is 15 amino acids long. V shed 2 bases and J 4 bases; nucleotides not matched to a gene: 1. The germline V gene has CDR1 SGHTA and CDR2 FQGTGA. The CDR3 spells CASSLGLAGYNEQFF. CDR3 in DNA: TGTGCCAGCAGCTTAGGACTAGCGGGTTACAATGAGCAGTTCTTC.

CDR3 loop: CASRLAGIYEQYF. In nucleotides, the CDR3 is TGTGCCAGCAGGTTAGCGGGTATCTACGAGCAGTACTTC. V is TRBV5-6 and J is TRBJ2-7, with 7 nucleotides matching TRBD2. Germline assignment: CDR1 SGHDT and CDR2 YYEEEE. The CDR3 spans 13 residues. V dropped 5 bases and J dropped 3; count of bases not matched to a gene: 5. Drawing the rest from reference TRBV5-6 and TRBJ2-7, the complete variable domain is DAGVTQSPTHLIKTRGQQVTLRCSPKSGHDTVSWYQQALGQGPQFIFQYYEEEERQRGNFPDRFSGHQFPNYSSELNVNALLLGDSALYLCASRLAGIYEQYFGPGTRLTVT.